The clone carrying this T cell receptor beta chain was seen a few times. Its antigen remains unknown. This specimen belongs to a study of response to subunit inactivated influenza vaccine. V shed 5 bases and J shed 7 bases, with 13 bases lying between them. CDR3 length equals 13 residues. Germline loops: CDR1 SEHNR, CDR2 FQNEAQ (reference sequence). General study results and limits: T cells newly recruited by each seasonal influenza vaccination are few, the authors suggested.

TCRdb used MiXCR to reprocess the RT-PCR reads, holding one entry per CDR3 protein. The sample carries hundreds of thousands of distinct CDR3 sequences, about 8% recorded once. This sequence originates from a man aged 50 to 69 who received an inactivated influenza vaccine. Sequenced material: PBMCs from blood, taken about 23 months after vaccination. This rearrangement joins TRBV7-9 to TRBJ2-3, with D hard to call. This chain's CDR3 is CASSQDTENTQYF. DNA for the CDR3: TGTGCCAGCAGCCAAGACACCGAAAATACGCAGTATTTT.